This TCR beta chain is drawn from a study of identical twins. All donors were healthy Caucasians. Via MiXCR, TCRdb re-called the 5' RACE reads, giving one row per CDR3 protein. The repertoire includes about 890,000 distinct CDR3 sequences, 10% to 15% of them detected once, and roughly 1.6% sits in the top ten. Germline CDR1 SQVTM, CDR2 ANQGSEA. The CDR3 sequence is 13 residues long. The V end lost 6 bases, the J end lost 3 bases, and 14 bases lay between the germline ends. There are many counts of this clonotype. The sample was also linked to a second study, of yellow fever vaccine responses in identical twins.

Sequencing was carried out using PBMCs. The chain employs TRBV29-1 and TRBJ1-1, with a possible D match to TRBD1 (6 bases). The origin of this receptor is a woman aged 18-30 years in good health. CDR3 in DNA: TGCAGCGTCGCTAGGGGGTTGGACACTGAAGCTTTCTTT. This codes for CSVARGLDTEAFF.